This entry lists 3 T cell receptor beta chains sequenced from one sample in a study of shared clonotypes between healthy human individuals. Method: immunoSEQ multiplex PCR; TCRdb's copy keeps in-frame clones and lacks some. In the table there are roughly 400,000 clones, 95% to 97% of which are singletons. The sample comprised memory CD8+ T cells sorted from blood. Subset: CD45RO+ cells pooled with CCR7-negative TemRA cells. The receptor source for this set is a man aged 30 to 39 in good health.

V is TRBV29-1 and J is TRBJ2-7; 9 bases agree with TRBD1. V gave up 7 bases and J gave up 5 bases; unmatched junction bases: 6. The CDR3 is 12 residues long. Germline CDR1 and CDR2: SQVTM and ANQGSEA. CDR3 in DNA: TGCAGCGCTGGACAGGGGTCCCACGAGCAGTACTTC. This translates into CSAGQGSHEQYF.

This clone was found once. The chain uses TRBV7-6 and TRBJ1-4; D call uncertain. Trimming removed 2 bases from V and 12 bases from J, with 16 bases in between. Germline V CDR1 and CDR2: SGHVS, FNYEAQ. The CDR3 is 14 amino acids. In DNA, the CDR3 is TGTGCCAGCAGCTTAAAGGGTGACGGGGTCGAACTGTTTTTT. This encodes CASSLKGDGVELFF.

This CDR3 is CASSLGGGLEAFF. The DNA of the CDR3 is TGTGCCAGCAGCTTAGGGGGAGGCCTTGAAGCTTTCTTT. The chain uses TRBV11-3 and TRBJ1-1; no definite D call. Germline-derived CDR1 and CDR2 are SGHNT and YENEEA. The CDR3 is 13 amino acids. V was pared by 1 base and J by 7 bases, with 10 bases between.